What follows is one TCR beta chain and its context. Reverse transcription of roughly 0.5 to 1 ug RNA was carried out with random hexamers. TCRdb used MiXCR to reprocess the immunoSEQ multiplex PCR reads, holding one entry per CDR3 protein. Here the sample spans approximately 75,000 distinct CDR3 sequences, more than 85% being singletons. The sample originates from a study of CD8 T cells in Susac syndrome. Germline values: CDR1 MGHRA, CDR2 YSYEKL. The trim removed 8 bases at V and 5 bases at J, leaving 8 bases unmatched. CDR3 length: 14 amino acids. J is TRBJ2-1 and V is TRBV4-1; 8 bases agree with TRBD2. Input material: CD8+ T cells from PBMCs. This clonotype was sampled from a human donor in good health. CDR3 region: CASSASGSNNEQFF. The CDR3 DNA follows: TGCGCCAGCTCCGCTAGCGGGTCAAACAATGAGCAGTTCTTC.